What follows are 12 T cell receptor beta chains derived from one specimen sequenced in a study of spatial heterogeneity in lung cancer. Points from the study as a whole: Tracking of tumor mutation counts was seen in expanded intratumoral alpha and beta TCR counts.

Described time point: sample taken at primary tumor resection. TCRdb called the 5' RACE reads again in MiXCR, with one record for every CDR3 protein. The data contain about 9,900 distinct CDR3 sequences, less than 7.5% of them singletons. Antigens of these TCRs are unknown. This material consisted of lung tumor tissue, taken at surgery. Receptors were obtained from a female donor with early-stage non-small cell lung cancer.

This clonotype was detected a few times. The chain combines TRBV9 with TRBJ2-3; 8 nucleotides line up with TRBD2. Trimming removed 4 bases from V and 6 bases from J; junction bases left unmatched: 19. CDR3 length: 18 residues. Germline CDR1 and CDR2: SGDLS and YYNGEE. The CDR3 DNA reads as TGTGCCAGCAGCTCCCAATCGGGGGGGGACCTCCCTTGGGATACGCAGTATTTT. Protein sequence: CASSSQSGGDLPWDTQYF.

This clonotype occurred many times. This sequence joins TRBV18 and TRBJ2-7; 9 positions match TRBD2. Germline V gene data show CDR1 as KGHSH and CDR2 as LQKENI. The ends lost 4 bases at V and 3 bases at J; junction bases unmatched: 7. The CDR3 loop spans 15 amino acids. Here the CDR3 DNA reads TGTGCCAGCTCACAAAGCGGGGGGAAGAACTACGAGCAGTACGTC. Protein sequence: CASSQSGGKNYEQYV.

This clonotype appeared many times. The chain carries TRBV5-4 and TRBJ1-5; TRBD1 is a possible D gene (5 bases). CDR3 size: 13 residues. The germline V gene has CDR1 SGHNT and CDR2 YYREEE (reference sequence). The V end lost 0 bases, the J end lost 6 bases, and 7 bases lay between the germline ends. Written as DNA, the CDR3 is TGTGCCAGCAGCTTGGATAGGGGTCAGCCCCAGCATTTT. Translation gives CASSLDRGQPQHF.

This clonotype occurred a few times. The CDR3 DNA is TGTGCCAGCAGCCAGGCGGGGGAAGAGACCCAGTACTTC. As protein: CASSQAGEETQYF. The chain links TRBV9 to TRBJ2-5; TRBD2 agrees at 7 bases. The V segment lost 4 bases and the J segment 3 bases; nucleotides outside the gene matches: 3. Germline lookup yields CDR1 SGDLS and CDR2 YYNGEE. This CDR3 is 13 amino acids long.

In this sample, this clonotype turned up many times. The CDR3 reads CASSWAAVSGRGNEQFF. DNA of the CDR3: TGCGCCAGCAGCTGGGCCGCTGTCAGCGGGAGGGGGAATGAGCAGTTCTTC. The J gene is TRBJ2-1, the V gene TRBV5-1, with 10 bases lining up with TRBD2. The CDR3 sequence is 17 residues long. J lost 7 bases, V lost 3 bases, and 13 bases had no gene match. Per the germline V gene, CDR1 is SGHRS and CDR2 is YFSETQ. Combining the CDR3 with reference TRBV5-1 and TRBJ2-1 gives the whole variable domain KAGVTQTPRYLIKTRGQQVTLSCSPISGHRSVSWYQQTPGQGLQFLFEYFSETQRNKGNFPGRFSGRQFSNSRSEMNVSTLELGDSALYLCASSWAAVSGRGNEQFFGPGTRLTVL.

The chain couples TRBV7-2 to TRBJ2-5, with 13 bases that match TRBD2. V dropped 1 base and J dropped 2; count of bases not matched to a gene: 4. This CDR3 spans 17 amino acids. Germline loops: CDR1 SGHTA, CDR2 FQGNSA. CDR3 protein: CASSLDPGLAGQETQYF. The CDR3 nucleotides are TGTGCCAGCAGCTTAGACCCGGGACTAGCGGGACAAGAGACCCAGTACTTC.

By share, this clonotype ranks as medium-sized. The CDR3 coding sequence is TGTGCCAGCTTGGGTCGGCGGGCAGATACGCAGTATTTT. Encoded protein: CASLGRRADTQYF. The chain uses TRBV3-1 and TRBJ2-3; possible D gene TRBD2, 5 bases. Germline V gives CDR1 LGHDT, CDR2 YNNKEL (reference sequence). The germline V and J ends were trimmed by 8 bases and 4 bases, with 13 bases remaining between them. This CDR3 is 13 amino acids long.

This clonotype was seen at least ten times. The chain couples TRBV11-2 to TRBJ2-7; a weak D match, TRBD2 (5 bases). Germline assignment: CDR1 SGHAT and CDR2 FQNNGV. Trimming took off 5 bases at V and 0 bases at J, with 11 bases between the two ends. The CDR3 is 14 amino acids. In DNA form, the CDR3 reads TGTGCCAGCAGCCTAGCCCCCGGCTCCTACGAGCAGTACGTC. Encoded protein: CASSLAPGSYEQYV.

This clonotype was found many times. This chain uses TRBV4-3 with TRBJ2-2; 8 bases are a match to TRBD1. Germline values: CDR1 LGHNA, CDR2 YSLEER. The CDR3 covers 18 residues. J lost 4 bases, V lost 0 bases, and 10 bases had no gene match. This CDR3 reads CASSQDPRQGAGTGELFF. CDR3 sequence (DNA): TGCGCCAGCAGCCAAGATCCCCGCCAGGGGGCGGGCACCGGGGAGCTGTTTTTT.

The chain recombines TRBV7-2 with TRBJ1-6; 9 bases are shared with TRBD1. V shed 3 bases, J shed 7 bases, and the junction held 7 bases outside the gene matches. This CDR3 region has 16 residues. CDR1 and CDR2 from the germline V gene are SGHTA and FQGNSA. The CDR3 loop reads CASSLPPGTGNSPLHF. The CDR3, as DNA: TGTGCCAGCAGCTTGCCCCCCGGGACAGGGAATTCACCCCTCCACTTT.

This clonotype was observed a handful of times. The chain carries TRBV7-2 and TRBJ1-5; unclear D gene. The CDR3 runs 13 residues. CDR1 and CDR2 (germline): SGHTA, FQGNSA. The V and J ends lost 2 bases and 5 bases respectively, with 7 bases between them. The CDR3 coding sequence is TGTGCCAGCAGCTTATGGGAGGATCAGCCCCAGCATTTT. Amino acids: CASSLWEDQPQHF.

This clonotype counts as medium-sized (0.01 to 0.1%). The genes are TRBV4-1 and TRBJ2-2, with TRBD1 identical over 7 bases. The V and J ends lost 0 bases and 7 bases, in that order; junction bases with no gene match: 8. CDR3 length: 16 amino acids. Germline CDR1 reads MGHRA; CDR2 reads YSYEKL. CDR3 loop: CASSQDRRQGFGELFF. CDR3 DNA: TGCGCCAGCAGCCAAGATCGGCGACAGGGTTTCGGGGAGCTGTTTTTT.